These 18 T cell receptor beta chains were sequenced from one sample in a study of CD8 T cells in Susac syndrome. Random hexamers served to reverse transcribe roughly 0.5 to 1 ug RNA. MiXCR was run by TCRdb on the immunoSEQ multiplex PCR reads, yielding one entry per CDR3 protein. Among about 140,000 distinct CDR3 sequences listed, 95% were seen once. Sequencing was performed on CD4+ T cells from PBMCs. The receptors shown here come from a human donor with multiple sclerosis.

The gene calls are TRBV29-1 and TRBJ2-5; 12 bases align to TRBD1. CDR1 SQVTM and CDR2 ANQGSEA come from the germline V gene. After removal of 6 bases from V and 4 bases from J, the junction contained 6 bases not matched to a gene. This CDR3 is built from 14 residues. This CDR3 is CSVRDRGRSETQYF. In DNA, the CDR3 is TGCAGCGTAAGGGACAGGGGGCGCTCAGAGACCCAGTACTTC.

This chain links TRBV7-2 with TRBJ2-7, with D perhaps matching TRBD1 (7 bases). The CDR3 runs 16 residues. Germline lookup yields CDR1 SGHTA and CDR2 FQGNSA. V was pared by 1 base and J by 3 bases, with 16 bases between. CDR3 loop: CASSLGGAGGRYEQYF. In DNA, the CDR3 is TGTGCCAGCAGCTTAGGCGGGGCAGGGGGGCGCTACGAGCAGTACTTC.

A single count supports this clonotype. The genes are TRBV15 and TRBJ2-7, with 7 bases matching TRBD1. The J segment lost 2 bases and the V segment lost 2 bases, leaving 3 bases of the junction unmatched. CDR3 length: 14 amino acids. Germline V CDR1 and CDR2: LNHNV, YYDKDF (reference sequence). Here the CDR3 DNA reads TGTGCCACCAGCAGAACGGGACAGACCTACGAGCAGTACTTC. Translated: CATSRTGQTYEQYF.

This clonotype was seen just once. V and J are TRBV4-3 and TRBJ1-1; D is uncertain. The CDR3 runs to 14 residues. V was shortened by 1 base and J by 2 bases, with 8 bases between the two germline ends. The germline V gene encodes CDR1 LGHNA and CDR2 YSLEER. The CDR3 sequence: CASSQGLQNTEAFF. The CDR3 bases are TGCGCCAGCAGCCAAGGCCTCCAAAACACTGAAGCTTTCTTT.

The rearrangement links TRBV27 to TRBJ2-2; D gene unclear. CDR1 is MNHEY and CDR2 is SMNVEV in the germline V gene (reference sequence). V lost 3 bases and J lost 0, with 8 bases in between. This CDR3 region has 15 residues. This CDR3 reads CASSLRMANTGELFF. For the CDR3, the DNA is TGTGCCAGCAGTTTGCGCATGGCGAACACCGGGGAGCTGTTTTTT.

The chain is built from TRBV15 and TRBJ2-3; D not certain. Germline CDR1 reads LNHNV; CDR2 reads YYDKDF (reference sequence). V was clipped by 8 bases and J by 0 bases, with 9 bases between them. CDR3 length: 13 residues. This chain's CDR3 is CATPDGSTDTQYF. CDR3 coding DNA: TGTGCCACCCCCGACGGAAGCACAGATACGCAGTATTTT.

V usage is TRBV3-1 and J usage is TRBJ2-7, with a weak D call TRBD2 (5 bases). V lost 4 bases to trimming and J lost 4 bases, with 14 bases between them. The CDR3 contains 14 residues. Germline V gene data show CDR1 as LGHDT and CDR2 as YNNKEL (reference sequence). The CDR3 spells CASSRTGLGYEQYF. In DNA form, the CDR3 reads TGTGCCAGCAGCCGGACTGGGCTAGGGTACGAGCAGTACTTC.

The chain links TRBV28 to TRBJ2-5; weak D call: TRBD2 (6 bases). Trimming took 5 bases from V and 2 from J, leaving 18 bases between them. CDR1 is MDHEN, CDR2 SYDVKM, per germline. This CDR3 spans 16 amino acids. The CDR3 reads CASSRRESGKQETQYF. In nucleotides, the CDR3 is TGTGCCAGCAGTCGTCGGGAGAGCGGCAAACAAGAGACCCAGTACTTC.

The gene calls are TRBV15 and TRBJ1-2; D is unclear. Deletions cut 5 bases from V and 8 bases from J, with 18 bases between. The germline V gene encodes CDR1 LNHNV and CDR2 YYDKDF (reference sequence). The CDR3 loop spans 14 amino acids. The CDR3 DNA is TGTGCCACCAGCTTACCAGGTTCCCCGAAGGGCTACACCTTC. This codes for CATSLPGSPKGYTF.

This rearrangement joins TRBV20-1 to TRBJ2-1; TRBD2 is a possible D gene (6 bases). Per germline, CDR1 DFQATT and CDR2 SNEGSKA (reference sequence). Trimming cost V 0 bases and J 8 bases, with 11 bases left between them. CDR3 length: 13 residues. The CDR3 sequence is CSARDGGFHEQFF. In DNA form, the CDR3 reads TGCAGTGCTAGAGATGGAGGGTTCCATGAGCAGTTCTTC.

The chain couples TRBV12-3 or TRBV12-4 to TRBJ2-5; unclear D gene. The CDR3 is 14 amino acids. Trimming pared 2 bases from V and 1 base from J, leaving 8 bases between. CDR3 amino acids: CASSLSAPQETQYF. The CDR3 nucleotides are TGTGCCAGCAGTTTATCAGCCCCCCAAGAGACCCAGTACTTC.

V gene TRBV7-8 combines with J gene TRBJ1-4, with D unresolved. CDR1 and CDR2 (germline): SGHVS, FQNEAQ. The CDR3 extends over 14 amino acids. The germline V and J ends were trimmed by 0 bases and 3 bases, with 5 bases remaining between them. CDR3 in amino acids: CASSLASPNEKLFF. The DNA for the CDR3 is TGTGCCAGCAGCTTAGCGTCCCCTAATGAAAAACTGTTTTTT.

This clonotype was seen only once. The chain uses TRBV19 and TRBJ2-2; 11 bases line up with TRBD1. Germline trimming cut 3 bases from V and 9 bases from J; bases unmatched to any gene: 6. The germline V gene has CDR1 LNHDA and CDR2 SQIVND (reference sequence). CDR3 length equals 15 residues. The CDR3, as DNA: TGTGCCAGTAGTATCTGGACAGGGGGCAACCGGGAGCTGTTTTTT. It translates to CASSIWTGGNRELFF.

This rearrangement joins TRBV27 to TRBJ2-7; perhaps TRBD1 as D (6 bases). CDR1 is MNHEY, CDR2 SMNVEV, per germline (reference sequence). Trimming shortened V by 5 bases and J by 2 bases, and 19 bases separated the two germline ends. The CDR3 consists of 16 residues. The CDR3 loop is CASSQNPGQNAYEQYF. DNA of the CDR3: TGTGCCAGCAGTCAAAACCCCGGACAGAACGCCTACGAGCAGTACTTC.

The chain recombines TRBV2 with TRBJ2-1, with 8 bases lining up with TRBD1. CDR3 size: 15 residues. Germline CDR1 SNHLY, CDR2 FYNNEI. Germline trimming cut 8 bases from V and 0 bases from J; bases unmatched to any gene: 6. The DNA for the CDR3 is TGTGCCAGCGACCCCGGACAGGGCTCCTACAATGAGCAGTTCTTC. Its translation is CASDPGQGSYNEQFF.

V and J are TRBV30 and TRBJ2-1, with D tentatively TRBD1 or TRBD2 (6 bases each). The germline V and J ends were trimmed by 5 bases and 4 bases, with 12 bases remaining between them. Germline assignment: CDR1 GTSNPN and CDR2 SVGIG (reference sequence). The CDR3 covers 13 residues. CDR3 in DNA: TGTGCCTGGGGGGGGCAGACTTACAATGAGCAGTTCTTC. Translation gives CAWGGQTYNEQFF.

This chain joins TRBV3-1 and TRBJ1-4; no reliable D call. The CDR3 is made up of 11 amino acids. Germline CDR1 is LGHDT and CDR2 is YNNKEL (reference sequence). Trimming shortened V by 3 bases and J by 10 bases, and 6 bases separated the two germline ends. CDR3 region: CASSQGGKLFF. DNA of the CDR3: TGTGCCAGCAGCCAGGGCGGAAAACTGTTTTTT. The complete variable domain, with remaining parts taken from reference TRBV3-1 and TRBJ1-4, reads DTAVSQTPKYLVTQMGNDKSIKCEQNLGHDTMYWYKQDSKKFLKIMFSYNNKELIINETVPNRFSPKSPDKAHLNLHINSLELGDSAVYFCASSQGGKLFFGSGTQLSVL.

The gene calls are TRBV5-6 and TRBJ1-5; D is unclear. The CDR3 is 15 amino acids. Trimming took off 2 bases at V and 7 bases at J, with 16 bases between the two ends. CDR1 is SGHDT and CDR2 is YYEEEE in the germline V gene. The CDR3 nucleotides read TGTGCCAGCAGCTTCTCAGGTAGGGATGGGCAGCCCCAGCATTTT. Its protein is CASSFSGRDGQPQHF.